The 29 T cell receptor beta chains in this list originate from one sample, sequenced in a study of T cell responses to AZD1222 COVID-19 vaccine. TCRdb's table, derived via immunoSEQ multiplex PCR, lists solely in-frame clones and lacks some. The profile covers approximately 150,000 clones, with roughly 94% appearing a single time and under 1.2% taken by the ten largest. Sequencing was performed on peripheral blood, taken 28 days after the second AZD1222 dose. These receptors were obtained from an adult who received the AZD1222 COVID-19 vaccine.

Concerning this clone itself: In the same sample, other DNA sequences code for this CDR3. The genes are TRBV6-5 and TRBJ2-7; D is possibly TRBD1 (6 bases). V was trimmed by 2 bases and J by 2 bases, leaving 7 bases between them. Germline V CDR1 and CDR2: MNHEY, SVGAGI. This CDR3 has 13 residues. This CDR3 is CASSYGGPYEQYF. The CDR3 DNA reads as TGTGCCAGCAGTTACGGGGGCCCCTACGAGCAGTACTTC.

The chain has TRBV3-1 (or the pseudogene TRBV3-2) and TRBJ2-3; unclear D gene. This CDR3 comprises 16 residues. Trimming removed 0 bases at V and 2 bases at J, with 12 bases between. Germline CDR1 and CDR2: LGHDT and YNNKEL (reference sequence). The CDR3 reads CASSQDHLPPTDTQYF. CDR3 nucleotide sequence: TGTGCCAGCAGCCAAGATCATCTACCACCCACAGATACGCAGTATTTT.

The chain recombines TRBV7-9 with TRBJ1-2; D unclear. CDR1 and CDR2 from the germline V gene are SEHNR and FQNEAQ (reference sequence). With 0 bases removed from V and 8 bases from J, the gap between germline ends came to 7 bases. CDR3 length: 12 amino acids. The CDR3 is CASSLAAGGYTF. CDR3 nucleotide sequence: TGTGCCAGCAGCTTAGCAGCGGGGGGCTACACCTTC.

The CDR3 is CASSPPGTSGNTIYF. CDR3 sequence (DNA): TGTGCCAGCTCACCACCGGGCACCTCTGGAAACACCATATATTTT. The gene calls are TRBV18 and TRBJ1-3; unclear D gene. The CDR3 has 15 residues. The V end was cut by 0 bases, the J end by 0 bases, with 6 bases between. In germline, CDR1 is KGHSH, CDR2 LQKENI.

V and J are TRBV19 and TRBJ2-7; D gene unclear. CDR3 size: 16 residues. V lost 3 bases and J 3 bases, leaving 18 bases between the germline ends. Germline V gives CDR1 LNHDA, CDR2 SQIVND (reference sequence). The CDR3 reads CASSINRSPSGYEQYF. DNA for the CDR3: TGTGCCAGTAGTATTAACCGGAGCCCGTCAGGCTACGAGCAGTACTTC.

The chain links TRBV25-1 to TRBJ2-5; a weak D match, TRBD1 (5 bases). This CDR3 has 15 amino acids. Trimming took off 2 bases at V and 2 bases at J, with 12 bases between the two ends. Germline CDR1 is MGHDK and CDR2 is SYGVNS. This CDR3 reads CASSEVWGPQETQYF. CDR3 DNA sequence: TGTGCCAGCAGTGAAGTCTGGGGCCCGCAAGAGACCCAGTACTTC.

This chain uses TRBV9 with TRBJ2-3; TRBD1 might be the D (5 bases). Trimming stripped 0 bases from V and 4 bases from J, with 15 bases between. Looked up from germline, CDR1 is SGDLS and CDR2 is YYNGEE. The CDR3 has 16 residues. Here the CDR3 reads CASSVDAWAGPDTQYF. DNA of the CDR3: TGTGCCAGCAGCGTAGATGCCTGGGCAGGGCCAGATACGCAGTATTTT.

The chain couples TRBV6-4 to TRBJ2-1; 7 nucleotides match TRBD1. The CDR3 length is 12 residues. After removal of 8 bases from V and 13 bases from J, the junction contained 11 bases not matched to a gene. The germline gives CDR1 MRHNA, CDR2 SNTAGT. The CDR3 reads CASLEVGQYQFF. DNA for the CDR3: TGTGCCAGCCTCGAGGTGGGACAGTATCAGTTCTTC.

This clone was found a few times. The chain combines TRBV7-9 with TRBJ1-3, with unresolved D. CDR3 length: 12 residues. Trimming stripped 5 bases from V and 8 bases from J, with 10 bases between. CDR1 and CDR2 (germline): SEHNR, FQNEAQ (reference sequence). The CDR3 reads CASSHQKDTIYF. The CDR3, as DNA: TGTGCCAGCAGCCACCAGAAGGACACCATATATTTT.

The chain recombines TRBV10-3 with TRBJ2-2; TRBD1 might be the D (6 bases). The CDR3 runs to 17 residues. Germline CDR1 and CDR2: ENHRY and SYGVKD. Trimming removed 5 bases from V and 3 bases from J, with 19 bases in between. The CDR3 sequence: CAISFPPPGAHTGELFF. The CDR3 nucleotides read TGTGCCATCAGTTTCCCGCCCCCAGGGGCCCACACCGGGGAGCTGTTTTTT.

The genes are TRBV6-5 and TRBJ1-2; weak D call: TRBD1 (5 bases). V was pared by 11 bases and J by 6 bases, with 16 bases between. The length of the CDR3 is 12 residues. Germline CDR1 reads MNHEY; CDR2 reads SVGAGI. The CDR3: CASLGGYDGYTF. The DNA for the CDR3 is TGTGCCTCACTGGGGGGGTACGATGGCTACACCTTC.

The chain combines TRBV7-2 with TRBJ2-1; D assignment may be TRBD1 or TRBD2 (9 bases each). This CDR3 contains 17 residues. The germline V gene has CDR1 SGHTA and CDR2 FQGNSA. V was clipped by 2 bases and J by 4 bases, with 18 bases between them. This CDR3 is CASSLRSSGTGYNEQFF. In DNA, the CDR3 is TGTGCCAGCAGCTTAAGGTCTAGCGGGACAGGGTACAATGAGCAGTTCTTC.

The chain recombines TRBV6-5 with TRBJ1-2; maybe TRBD1 (6 bases). Trimming removed 6 bases from V and 8 bases from J, with 10 bases in between. Germline V gene data show CDR1 as MNHEY and CDR2 as SVGAGI. This CDR3 has 11 amino acids. The CDR3 DNA follows: TGTGCCAGCAGCCGGGGGGGCGGCTACACCTTC. Its translation: CASSRGGGYTF.

This chain joins TRBV6-5 and TRBJ2-5, with 11 positions matching TRBD2. The V and J ends lost 10 bases and 5 bases, in that order; junction bases with no gene match: 9. Germline CDR1 reads MNHEY; CDR2 reads SVGAGI. This CDR3 spans 14 amino acids. CDR3 nucleotide sequence: TGTGCCACCATAGCGGGGGGGCCGTGGGAGACCCAGTACTTC. As protein: CATIAGGPWETQYF.

The rearrangement links TRBV5-5 to TRBJ1-6; D is perhaps TRBD1 (5 bases). CDR1 is SGHKS and CDR2 is YYEKEE in the germline V gene (reference sequence). The CDR3 spans 16 residues. V was clipped by 0 bases and J by 8 bases, with 15 bases between them. The CDR3 is CASSLGPQGRDSPLHF. In DNA, the CDR3 is TGTGCCAGCAGCTTGGGGCCTCAGGGCCGGGATTCACCCCTCCACTTT. The full variable domain, its missing parts supplied by reference TRBV5-5 and TRBJ1-6, is DAGVTQSPTHLIKTRGQQVTLRCSPISGHKSVSWYQQVLGQGPQFIFQYYEKEERGRGNFPDRFSARQFPNYSSELNVNALLLGDSALYLCASSLGPQGRDSPLHFGNGTRLTVT.

The chain combines TRBV5-5 with TRBJ1-5; D is undetermined. V was clipped by 4 bases and J by 1 base, with 9 bases between them. The CDR3 sequence is 14 residues long. Germline V gene lookup returns CDR1 SGHKS and CDR2 YYEKEE (reference sequence). Here the CDR3 reads CASSVSASNQPQHF. The CDR3 coding sequence is TGTGCCAGCAGCGTTTCGGCCAGCAATCAGCCCCAGCATTTT.

This clone was seen just once. The V gene is TRBV7-2, the J gene TRBJ2-7, with 15 bases that match TRBD2. CDR1 is SGHTA and CDR2 is FQGNSA in the germline V gene. The J segment lost 7 bases and the V segment lost 5 bases, leaving 6 bases of the junction unmatched. The CDR3 runs 15 residues. In DNA, the CDR3 is TGTGCCAGCAGCCGGACTAGCGGGGGGGCGAAAGAGCAGTACTTC. Amino acids: CASSRTSGGAKEQYF.

The V gene is TRBV7-9, the J gene TRBJ1-1, with a possible D match to TRBD1 (5 bases). Trimming left V 6 bases short and J 5 bases short, with 16 bases between. Germline CDR1 reads SEHNR; CDR2 reads FQNEAQ (reference sequence). This CDR3 has 14 residues. The DNA of the CDR3 is TGTGCCAGCAGTCTGACAGACGGGGGGACTGAAGCTTTCTTT. This codes for CASSLTDGGTEAFF.

J is TRBJ2-1 and V is TRBV18; no firm D call. Trimming stripped 4 bases from V and 7 bases from J, with 11 bases between. Germline V lookup: CDR1 KGHSH, CDR2 LQKENI. The CDR3 loop spans 13 amino acids. This CDR3 is CASSLIEQNEQFF. The CDR3 DNA is TGTGCCAGCTCACTTATCGAGCAAAATGAGCAGTTCTTC.

The chain links TRBV6-4 to TRBJ1-2, with TRBD1 matching 10 bases. The germline CDR1 and CDR2 sequences are MRHNA and SNTAGT. The V gene end was trimmed by 6 bases and the J gene end by 4 bases; junction bases not matched to a gene: 8. CDR3 length equals 15 residues. CDR3 DNA sequence: TGTGCCAGCAGAGCCGGGACAGGGGAGGGCTATGGCTACACCTTC. It codes for CASRAGTGEGYGYTF.

In this sample, this clone turned up once. The V call is TRBV9, the J call TRBJ1-4; TRBD1 aligns across 11 bases. The CDR3 length is 16 residues. V lost 3 bases and J lost 8; bases outside the gene matches: 9. The germline gives CDR1 SGDLS, CDR2 YYNGEE. This CDR3 is CASSADIGTGGEKLFF. The CDR3 DNA sequence: TGTGCCAGCAGCGCGGATATAGGGACAGGGGGAGAAAAACTGTTTTTT.

The chain employs TRBV2 and TRBJ1-3; 7 bases are shared with TRBD1. Germline loops: CDR1 SNHLY, CDR2 FYNNEI. With V trimmed by 11 bases and J by 3 bases, 10 bases remained unmatched. The CDR3 runs 14 residues. Here the CDR3 reads CAGKGGARGNTIYF. In DNA, the CDR3 is TGTGCCGGCAAAGGGGGCGCACGTGGAAACACCATATATTTT.

The rearrangement uses TRBV19 and TRBJ1-1; D might be TRBD1 (6 bases). This CDR3 is 17 amino acids long. Germline CDR1 and CDR2: LNHDA and SQIVND (reference sequence). The ends were cut back, 4 bases at V and 6 bases at J, with 24 bases in the middle. In nucleotides, the CDR3 is TGTGCCAGTAGTAAAGGATTGGGATTGGGGGCGTACCCTGAAGCTTTCTTT. Protein: CASSKGLGLGAYPEAFF.

This clone was detected once. V and J are TRBV30 and TRBJ2-7; D unclear. The CDR3 covers 12 residues. Per germline, CDR1 GTSNPN and CDR2 SVGIG (reference sequence). Deletions cut 3 bases from V and 1 base from J, with 7 bases between. The CDR3 loop is CAWSGFSYEQYF. CDR3 bases: TGTGCCTGGAGCGGGTTTTCCTACGAGCAGTACTTC.

The chain uses TRBV6-5 and TRBJ1-2; 8 bases are a match to TRBD1. J gave up 8 bases and V 6 bases, and 11 bases lay outside the gene matches. The germline CDR1 and CDR2 sequences are MNHEY and SVGAGI. The CDR3 is 14 amino acids. The CDR3 is CASRRDRTVEGYTF. The CDR3 bases are TGTGCCAGCAGAAGGGACAGGACAGTAGAAGGCTACACCTTC.

The CDR3 reads CASSYMGQGNTEAFF. The CDR3 DNA is TGTGCCAGCAGTTACATGGGACAGGGGAACACTGAAGCTTTCTTT. The chain links TRBV6-2 or TRBV6-3 to TRBJ1-1; 9 bases match TRBD1. The ends lost 2 bases at V and 1 base at J; junction bases unmatched: 2. Germline V gives CDR1 MNHEY, CDR2 SVGEGT. This CDR3 has 15 residues.

DNA of the CDR3: TGTGCCAGCTCACCAAACAGTAACAATGAGCAGTTCTTC. It specifies CASSPNSNNEQFF. V and J are TRBV18 and TRBJ2-1, with no clear D. Per germline, CDR1 KGHSH and CDR2 LQKENI. This CDR3 has 13 residues. The V gene lost 2 bases and the J gene lost 5 bases, with 7 bases spanning the gap.

The chain carries TRBV3-1 (or the pseudogene TRBV3-2) and TRBJ1-2; no firm D call. The CDR3 is 14 amino acids. With 1 base removed from V and 5 bases from J, the gap between germline ends came to 11 bases. Germline CDR1 reads LGHDT; CDR2 reads YNNKEL (reference sequence). In nucleotides, the CDR3 is TGTGCCAGCAGCCAAGGAGGGAGGGAATATGGCTACACCTTC. This gives the protein CASSQGGREYGYTF.

The chain combines TRBV5-1 with TRBJ1-6; 11 bases are a match to TRBD1. Trimming at V came to 3 bases and at J to 7 bases, leaving 0 bases not matched to a gene. This CDR3 has 14 amino acids. CDR1 and CDR2 (germline): SGHRS, YFSETQ. The DNA of the CDR3 is TGCGCCAGCAGCTGGGACAGGGGGAATTCACCCCTCCACTTT. Its translation is CASSWDRGNSPLHF.